One sample yielded the 8 T cell receptor beta chains listed below, sequenced in a study of T-cell reconstitution after alpha-beta-depleted transplantation in children. Unique molecular identifiers were built into the TCRbeta library. TCRdb fed the PCR reads into MiXCR, producing one record per CDR3 protein. The sample lists more than 200,000 distinct CDR3 sequences; more than 20% were seen once. The specimen comprised PBMCs, mostly from graft donor cells, sampled 360 days after TCRalphabeta/CD19-depleted stem cell transplant. Receptors were obtained from a female patient between 2 and 15 years old who had a stem cell transplant for congenital amegakaryocytic thrombocytopenia, so the T cells may come from the graft donor.

The V and J genes are TRBV10-2 and TRBJ2-4; the match to TRBD1 covers 11 bases. The CDR3 extends over 15 amino acids. Germline V CDR1 and CDR2: WSHSY, SAAADI. Trimming took 3 bases from V and 6 from J; bases not matched to a gene: 4. The chain's CDR3 is CASSEGQGASNIQYF. DNA for the CDR3: TGCGCCAGCAGTGAAGGACAGGGGGCTTCAAACATTCAGTACTTC.

The rearrangement joins TRBV19 to TRBJ2-7; D is uncertain. Germline loops: CDR1 LNHDA, CDR2 SQIVND (reference sequence). The length of the CDR3 is 10 residues. The V end was cut by 7 bases, the J end by 6 bases, with 7 bases between. CDR3 sequence (DNA): TGTGCCAGTACCCTTCTCGAGCAGTACTTC. Translating it yields CASTLLEQYF.

The sample holds one count of this clonotype. CDR3: CASSQDSGTRYEQYF. DNA of the CDR3: TGTGCCAGCAGCCAAGATAGCGGGACTCGGTACGAGCAGTACTTC. The gene calls are TRBV4-2 and TRBJ2-7, with TRBD2 matching 8 bases. The CDR3 contains 15 residues. J was trimmed by 4 bases and V by 0 bases; bases with no gene match: 5. Looked up from germline, CDR1 is LGHNA and CDR2 is YNFKEQ.

The J gene is TRBJ2-3, the V gene TRBV12-3 or TRBV12-4; 7 nucleotides agree with TRBD1. With V trimmed by 3 bases and J by 3 bases, 15 bases remained unmatched. This CDR3 spans 18 amino acids. The CDR3 DNA reads as TGTGCCAGCAGTTTTCGTGGTGGTTGGGGGACAGAAACAGATACGCAGTATTTT. Amino acids: CASSFRGGWGTETDTQYF.

This CDR3 reads CASSYSAGEAFF. The CDR3 nucleotides are TGTGCCAGCAGTTATTCGGCGGGTGAAGCTTTCTTT. The chain joins TRBV6-5 to TRBJ1-1; D unresolved. CDR3 length: 12 amino acids. Trimming removed 3 bases from V and 7 bases from J, with 9 bases in between. The germline V gene encodes CDR1 MNHEY and CDR2 SVGAGI.

V usage is TRBV6-1 and J usage is TRBJ2-1; 11 nucleotides align to TRBD2. Trimming at V came to 7 bases and at J to 2 bases, leaving 19 bases not matched to a gene. Germline-derived CDR1 and CDR2 are MNHNS and SASEGT. This CDR3 is 20 amino acids long. CDR3 in amino acids: CASTEGQGGTSGQAYNEQFF. The CDR3, as DNA: TGTGCCAGCACCGAAGGACAGGGAGGGACTAGCGGCCAAGCCTACAATGAGCAGTTCTTC.

This clonotype showed up just once. This sequence joins TRBV11-2 and TRBJ1-6; the match to TRBD1 covers 9 bases. V lost 2 bases and J lost 8; bases outside the gene matches: 4. The CDR3 length is 15 residues. Germline CDR1 is SGHAT and CDR2 is FQNNGV. The CDR3: CASSLQQGAYSPLHF. The DNA of the CDR3 is TGTGCCAGCAGCTTACAACAGGGGGCTTATTCACCCCTCCACTTT. Full variable domain (missing parts from reference TRBV11-2 and TRBJ1-6): EAGVAQSPRYKIIEKRQSVAFWCNPISGHATLYWYQQILGQGPKLLIQFQNNGVVDDSQLPKDRFSAERLKGVDSTLKIQPAKLEDSAVYLCASSLQQGAYSPLHFGNGTRLTVT.

This clonotype was picked up a small number of times. The chain combines TRBV7-2 with TRBJ1-1; TRBD1 might be the D (5 bases). V dropped 8 bases and J dropped 4 bases, with 14 bases sitting between them. CDR1 and CDR2 from the germline V gene are SGHTA and FQGNSA. The CDR3 loop spans 13 amino acids. Here the CDR3 DNA reads TGTGCCAGCGGCATTCCGGGGCTCACTGAAGCTTTCTTT. Its protein is CASGIPGLTEAFF.